Below are 11 T cell receptor beta chains sequenced from a single sample in a study of PD-1 blockade in classical Hodgkin lymphoma. Produced via immunoSEQ multiplex PCR; TCRdb's table is partial and in-frame only. The data contain roughly 70,000 clones, over 90% of them singletons. Regarding time point: newly diagnosed, previously untreated cHL patient sample. Input material: peripheral blood mononuclear cells (PBMCs). These receptors all come from a human donor with classical Hodgkin lymphoma.

The rearrangement uses TRBV6-1 and TRBJ2-3; TRBD2 matches at 7 bases. CDR3 length equals 15 residues. The germline gives CDR1 MNHNS, CDR2 SASEGT. The J segment lost 7 bases and the V segment lost 6 bases, leaving 13 bases of the junction unmatched. The CDR3 is CASRNTGTNPYTQYF. Here the CDR3 DNA reads TGTGCCAGCAGGAATACCGGGACTAACCCGTATACGCAGTATTTT.

This rearrangement joins TRBV7-9 to TRBJ2-7; D perhaps matches TRBD1 (5 bases). V was shortened by 5 bases and J by 6 bases, with 11 bases between the two germline ends. The CDR3 runs to 12 residues. Germline CDR1 and CDR2: SEHNR and FQNEAQ (reference sequence). The chain's CDR3 is CASSLRTSEQYF. The CDR3 region has the DNA TGTGCCAGCAGCCTAAGGACAAGCGAGCAGTACTTC.

The V and J genes are TRBV6-5 and TRBJ2-1, with a possible D match to TRBD1 (5 bases). There are 15 residues in the CDR3. CDR1 and CDR2 (germline): MNHEY, SVGAGI. Between the trimmed V and J ends, which lost 2 bases and 3 bases, there was a span of 11 bases. The CDR3 sequence is CASSYGGDSYNEQFF. CDR3 DNA: TGTGCCAGCAGTTACGGCGGAGACAGCTACAATGAGCAGTTCTTC.

This clone was seen once. The gene calls are TRBV30 and TRBJ1-5; perhaps TRBD1 as D (6 bases). Germline values: CDR1 GTSNPN, CDR2 SVGIG (reference sequence). The ends were cut back, 3 bases at V and 4 bases at J, with 16 bases in the middle. The CDR3 is 15 residues long. Written as DNA, the CDR3 is TGTGCCTGGAGCCCGGGGGCAAGCTTTAATCAGCCCCAGCATTTT. Its protein is CAWSPGASFNQPQHF.

This chain uses TRBV7-6 with TRBJ1-2; TRBD1 is a possible D gene (5 bases). This CDR3 is 13 amino acids long. V lost 1 base and J 4 bases, leaving 7 bases between the germline ends. Germline V gives CDR1 SGHVS, CDR2 FNYEAQ. CDR3 amino acids: CASSLGDFYGYTF. The CDR3, as DNA: TGTGCCAGCAGCTTAGGGGACTTCTATGGCTACACCTTC.

CDR3 sequence: CASSSTTYTPFEQFF. The CDR3 coding sequence is TGTGCCAGCAGCTCAACTACCTATACCCCCTTTGAGCAGTTCTTC. This sequence joins TRBV28 and TRBJ2-1; D uncertain. V was pared by 6 bases and J by 9 bases, with 21 bases between. CDR1 and CDR2 from the germline V gene are MDHEN and SYDVKM. The CDR3 covers 15 residues.

The chain carries TRBV7-2 and TRBJ1-1; D may be TRBD1 (6 bases). The CDR3 has 15 residues. Per germline, CDR1 SGHTA and CDR2 FQGNSA. The V end was cut by 3 bases, the J end by 2 bases, with 13 bases between. This chain's CDR3 is CASSFSQGLNTEAFF. The CDR3, as DNA: TGTGCCAGCAGCTTCAGTCAGGGGCTAAACACTGAAGCTTTCTTT.

V is TRBV6-1 and J is TRBJ1-2, with D possibly TRBD1 on 5 matching bases. Germline CDR1 reads MNHNS; CDR2 reads SASEGT. V dropped 1 base and J dropped 0 bases, with 6 bases sitting between them. The length of the CDR3 is 14 residues. In DNA, the CDR3 is TGTGCCAGCAGTGAAGGGACATCTAACTATGGCTACACCTTC. Protein product: CASSEGTSNYGYTF.

The rearrangement links TRBV6-5 to TRBJ1-2; 10 bases match TRBD1. Germline loops: CDR1 MNHEY, CDR2 SVGAGI. V shed 0 bases and J 4 bases; nucleotides not matched to a gene: 2. The CDR3 has 15 residues. CDR3 amino acids: CASSYSGTGVYGYTF. The CDR3 DNA follows: TGTGCCAGCAGTTACTCCGGGACAGGGGTCTATGGCTACACCTTC.

J is TRBJ1-1 and V is TRBV10-1, with 7 bases identical to TRBD1. The length of the CDR3 is 15 residues. The J segment lost 6 bases and the V segment lost 5 bases, leaving 12 bases of the junction unmatched. From germline, CDR1 is WNHNN and CDR2 SYGVQD (reference sequence). In DNA, the CDR3 is TGCGCCAGCAGTTGGGACAGATTGGGGGACGCTGAAGCTTTCTTT. Amino acid sequence: CASSWDRLGDAEAFF.

The chain recombines TRBV11-3 with TRBJ2-3; 7 positions match TRBD2. Trimming cost V 5 bases and J 0 bases; bases outside gene matches: 8. Germline CDR1 SGHNT, CDR2 YENEEA. The CDR3 has 16 residues. CDR3 loop: CASSNRRGGSTDTQYF. CDR3 nucleotide sequence: TGTGCCAGCAGCAATCGCCGCGGGGGAAGCACAGATACGCAGTATTTT.